This TCR beta chain was observed in a study of cytomegalovirus exposure and HLA in healthy donors. Study outcomes and limitations: An Asian-associated ancestry cluster reportedly showed fewer N-insertions than the approximately 630-donor mean in a later analysis. Diagnosis of cytomegalovirus status made by the classifier reportedly showed high specificity and sensitivity.

The PCR used 60 Vbeta and 13 Jbeta primers. Only in-frame clones appear in the TCRdb table, and some are missing; sequencing was by immunoSEQ multiplex PCR. This table holds 150,000 to 250,000 clones, roughly 80% found once. Each donor was healthy, and each was a bone marrow donor. A word on this clone: Its antigen is not identified. Additional DNA sequences in this sample encode the identical CDR3.

The CDR3 consists of 13 residues. Germline CDR1 and CDR2: SEHNR and FQNEAQ (reference sequence). The ends were cut back, 1 base at V and 6 bases at J, with 8 bases in the middle. Sequenced: PBMCs. The gene calls are TRBV7-9 and TRBJ2-3; possible D gene TRBD2, 5 bases. The receptor comes from a woman between 50 and 59 years old in good health and CMV-seropositive. CDR3 region: CASSLEGADTQYF. CDR3 DNA sequence: TGTGCCAGCAGCTTAGAGGGAGCTGATACGCAGTATTTT.